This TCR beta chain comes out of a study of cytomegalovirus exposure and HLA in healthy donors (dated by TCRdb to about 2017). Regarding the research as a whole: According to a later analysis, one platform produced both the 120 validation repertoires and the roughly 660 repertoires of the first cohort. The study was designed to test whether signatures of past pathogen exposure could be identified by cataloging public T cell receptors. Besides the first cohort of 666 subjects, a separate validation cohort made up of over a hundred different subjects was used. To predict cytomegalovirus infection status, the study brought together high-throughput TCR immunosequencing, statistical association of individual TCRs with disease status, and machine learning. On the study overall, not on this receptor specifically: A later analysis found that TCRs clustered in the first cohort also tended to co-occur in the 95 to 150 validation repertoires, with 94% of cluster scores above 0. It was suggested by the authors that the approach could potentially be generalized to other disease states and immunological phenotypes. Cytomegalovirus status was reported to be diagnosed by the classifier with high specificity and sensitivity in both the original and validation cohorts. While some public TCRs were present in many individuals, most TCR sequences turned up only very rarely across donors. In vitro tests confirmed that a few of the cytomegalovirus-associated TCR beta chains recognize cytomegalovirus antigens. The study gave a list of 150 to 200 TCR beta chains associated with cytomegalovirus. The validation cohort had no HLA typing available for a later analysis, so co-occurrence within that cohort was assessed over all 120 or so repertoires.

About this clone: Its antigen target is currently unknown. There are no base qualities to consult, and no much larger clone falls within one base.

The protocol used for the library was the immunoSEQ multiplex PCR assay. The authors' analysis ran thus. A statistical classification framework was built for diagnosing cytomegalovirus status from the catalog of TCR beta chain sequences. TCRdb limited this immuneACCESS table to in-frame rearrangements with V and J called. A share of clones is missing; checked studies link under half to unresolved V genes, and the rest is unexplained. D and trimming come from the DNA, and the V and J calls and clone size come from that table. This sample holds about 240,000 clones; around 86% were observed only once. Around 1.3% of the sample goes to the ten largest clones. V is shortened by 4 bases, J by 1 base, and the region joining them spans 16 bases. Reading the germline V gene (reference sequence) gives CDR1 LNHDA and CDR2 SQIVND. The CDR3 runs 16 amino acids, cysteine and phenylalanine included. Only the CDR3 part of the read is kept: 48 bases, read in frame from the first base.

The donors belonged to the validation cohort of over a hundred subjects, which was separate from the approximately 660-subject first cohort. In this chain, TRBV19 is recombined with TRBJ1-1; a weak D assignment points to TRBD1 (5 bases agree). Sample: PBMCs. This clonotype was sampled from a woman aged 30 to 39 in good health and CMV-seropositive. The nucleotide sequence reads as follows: TGTGCCAGTAGTACCAGGGTACCGGGGGGGAACACTGAAGCTTTCTTT. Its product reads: CASSTRVPGGNTEAFF.